In this sample, the clone carrying this T cell receptor beta chain turned up a few times. Its specificity is unknown. The sample originates from a study of blood T cells in healthy people across ages. Overall study results and limits: Donor CMV status, an unknown factor, possibly confounded changes in expanded clonotypes.

With a J-beta primer mix and a sample-barcoded 5' primer, a second PCR ran roughly 7 to 11 cycles. Each CDR3 protein is one row after TCRdb ran MiXCR on the 5' RACE reads. This sample yields 700,000 or so distinct CDR3 sequences, of which roughly 43% are seen a single time; 30% belongs to the top ten. V was pared by 4 bases and J by 2 bases, with 5 bases of the junction left unmatched. The CDR3 runs 15 residues. Germline CDR1 reads SGHTA; CDR2 reads FQGNSA. The chain links TRBV7-2 to TRBJ2-7; TRBD2 matches at 10 bases. The TCR was taken from a man older than 75 in good health. Sequences were obtained from blood. For the CDR3, the DNA is TGTGCCAGCAGCTCTGGAAGCGGGAGGGCCTACGAGCAGTACTTC. Protein: CASSSGSGRAYEQYF.